This T cell receptor (beta chain) was recorded in a study of response to subunit inactivated influenza vaccine. Using its own MiXCR run on the RT-PCR reads, TCRdb lists one record per CDR3 protein. The sample has more than 450,000 distinct CDR3 sequences; about 11% are singletons. In this sample, this clonotype turned up a few times. The antigen remains undetermined. Study-wide results and limits: Seasonal influenza vaccination, on each occasion, was suggested by the authors to recruit few new T cells.

Trimming took 2 bases from V and 3 from J, leaving 14 bases between them. The CDR3 has 15 residues. Germline V gene sequence: CDR1 DFQATT, CDR2 SNEGSKA (reference sequence). Sequencing was performed on PBMCs from blood, taken on the day of vaccination. The receptor was derived from a man over 45 who received an inactivated influenza vaccine. The J gene is TRBJ1-5, the V gene TRBV20-1; the D gene is possibly TRBD1 (6 bases). The CDR3: CSARSKQGYNQPQHF. CDR3 DNA sequence: TGCAGTGCTAGAAGCAAACAGGGCTACAATCAGCCCCAGCATTTT.